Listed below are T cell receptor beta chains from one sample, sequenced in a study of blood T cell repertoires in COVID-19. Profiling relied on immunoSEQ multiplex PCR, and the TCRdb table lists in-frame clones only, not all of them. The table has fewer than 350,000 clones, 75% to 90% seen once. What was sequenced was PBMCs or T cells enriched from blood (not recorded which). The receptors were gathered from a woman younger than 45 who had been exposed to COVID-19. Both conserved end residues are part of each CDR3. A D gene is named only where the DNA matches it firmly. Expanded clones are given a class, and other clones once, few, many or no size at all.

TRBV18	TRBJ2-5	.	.	TGTGCCACCAATTATGAGGGGGGGTACCAAGAGACCCAGTACTTC	CATNYEGGYQETQYF
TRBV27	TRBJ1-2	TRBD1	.	TGTGCCAGCAGTTCTGACTCCGGGACAGGGCTTAACTATGGCTACACCTTC	CASSSDSGTGLNYGYTF
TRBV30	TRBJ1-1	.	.	TGTGCCTGGAGTGCCCCTACTGAAGCTTTCTTT	CAWSAPTEAFF
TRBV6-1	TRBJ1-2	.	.	TGTGCCAGCAGTGAGAACAGCAACTATGGCTACACCTTC	CASSENSNYGYTF
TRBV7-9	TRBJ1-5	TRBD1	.	TGTGCCAGCAGTTATACAGGGGACCAGCCCCAGCATTTT	CASSYTGDQPQHF
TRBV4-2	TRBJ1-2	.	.	TGTGCCAGCAGCCAAGATGGGGGAGGGCGCGGCTACACCTTC	CASSQDGGGRGYTF
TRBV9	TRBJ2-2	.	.	TGTGCCAGCAGCGTTAGGACTACTCACGGGGAGCTGTTTTTT	CASSVRTTHGELFF
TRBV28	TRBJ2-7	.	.	TGTGCCAGCAGTTTAGCGGTGATCTACGAGCAGTACTTC	CASSLAVIYEQYF
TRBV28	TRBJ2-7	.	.	TGTGCCAGCAGCCTAAGTATCTACGAGCAGTACTTC	CASSLSIYEQYF
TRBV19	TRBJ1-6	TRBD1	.	TGTGCCAGTAAGATCGACAGGGGAGGATCACCCCTCCACTTT	CASKIDRGGSPLHF
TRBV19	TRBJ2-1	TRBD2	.	TGTGCCAGTAGTATAGATAGGACTAGCGCATACAATGAGCAGTTCTTC	CASSIDRTSAYNEQFF
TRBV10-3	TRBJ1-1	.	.	TGTGCCATCAGTGAGAGGGGATCGGGGAACACTGAAGCTTTCTTT	CAISERGSGNTEAFF
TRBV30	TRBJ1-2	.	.	TGTGCCAGAGAGACAGTTAACTATGGCTACACCTTC	CARETVNYGYTF
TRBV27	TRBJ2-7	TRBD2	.	TGTGCCAGCAGTTTAGGTTGGGGGACTAGCACCTACGAGCAGTACTTC	CASSLGWGTSTYEQYF
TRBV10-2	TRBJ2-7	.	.	TGCGCCAGCCAGGGAACCTACGAGCAGTACTTC	CASQGTYEQYF
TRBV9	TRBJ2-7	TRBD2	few	TGTGCCAGCAGCGTAGACCTAGCGGGATTTACCTACGAGCAGTACTTC	CASSVDLAGFTYEQYF
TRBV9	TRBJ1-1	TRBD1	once	TGTGCCAGCAGCGACACGGGACAGATCAACACTGAAGCTTTCTTT	CASSDTGQINTEAFF
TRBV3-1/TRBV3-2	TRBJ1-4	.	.	TGTGCCAGCAGCCAGGCGACTTTAAGGGGGGAAAAACTGTTTTTT	CASSQATLRGEKLFF
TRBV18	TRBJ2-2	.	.	TGTGCCAGCTCACCACGTCTGGCAACCGGGGAGCTGTTTTTT	CASSPRLATGELFF
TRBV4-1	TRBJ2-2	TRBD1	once	TGCGCCAGCAGCCAGCCGGGACAGGGGACCGGGGAGCTGTTTTTT	CASSQPGQGTGELFF
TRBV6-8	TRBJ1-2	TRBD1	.	TGTGCCAGCACCCATGCGGGGACAGGGGGATTTACAGGTGGCTACACCTTC	CASTHAGTGGFTGGYTF
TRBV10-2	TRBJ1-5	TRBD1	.	TGCGCCAGCAGCACGACAGGGAAGGGCGGCCAGCCCCAGCATTTT	CASSTTGKGGQPQHF